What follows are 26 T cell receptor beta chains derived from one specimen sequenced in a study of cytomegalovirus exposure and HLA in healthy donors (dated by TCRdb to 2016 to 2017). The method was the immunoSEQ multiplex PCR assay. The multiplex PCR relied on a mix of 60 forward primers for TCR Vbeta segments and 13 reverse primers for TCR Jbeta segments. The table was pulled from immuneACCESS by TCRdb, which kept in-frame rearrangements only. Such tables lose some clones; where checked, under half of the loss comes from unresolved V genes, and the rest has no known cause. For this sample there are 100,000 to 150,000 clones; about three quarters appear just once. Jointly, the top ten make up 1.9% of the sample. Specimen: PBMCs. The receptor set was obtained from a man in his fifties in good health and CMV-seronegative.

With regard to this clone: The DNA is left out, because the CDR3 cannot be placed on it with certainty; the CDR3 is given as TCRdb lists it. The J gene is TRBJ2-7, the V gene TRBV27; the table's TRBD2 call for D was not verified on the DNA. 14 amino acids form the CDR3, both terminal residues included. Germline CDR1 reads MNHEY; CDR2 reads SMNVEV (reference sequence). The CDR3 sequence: CASSLGTGAYEQYF.

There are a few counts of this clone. The CDR3: CASSGWGTGGNQPQHF. The DNA of the CDR3 is TGTGCCAGCAGCGGGTGGGGGACAGGGGGCAATCAGCCCCAGCATTTT. The chain uses TRBV9 and TRBJ1-5, with 10 positions matching TRBD1. This CDR3 comprises 16 residues. Germline V gene sequence: CDR1 SGDLS, CDR2 YYNGEE. Trimming cost V 3 bases and J 2 bases; bases outside gene matches: 5.

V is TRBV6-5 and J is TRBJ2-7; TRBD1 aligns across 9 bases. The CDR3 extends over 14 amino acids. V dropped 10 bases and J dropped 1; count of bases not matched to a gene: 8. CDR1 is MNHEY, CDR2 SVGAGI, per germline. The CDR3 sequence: CANLAGTGSYEQYF. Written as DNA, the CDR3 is TGTGCCAACCTAGCCGGGACAGGGTCCTACGAGCAGTACTTC.

The CDR3 here is CASSLGASGGSKNMDTQYF. CDR3 coding DNA: TGCGCCAGCAGCTTGGGGGCGAGCGGGGGCTCCAAAAACATGGATACGCAGTATTTT. This rearrangement joins TRBV5-1 to TRBJ2-3; 8 bases are a match to TRBD2. V dropped 0 bases and J dropped 6; count of bases not matched to a gene: 18. The CDR3 consists of 19 residues. Germline V gives CDR1 SGHRS, CDR2 YFSETQ. Full variable domain (rest looked up from reference TRBV5-1 and TRBJ2-3): KAGVTQTPRYLIKTRGQQVTLSCSPISGHRSVSWYQQTPGQGLQFLFEYFSETQRNKGNFPGRFSGRQFSNSRSEMNVSTLELGDSALYLCASSLGASGGSKNMDTQYFGPGTRLTVL.

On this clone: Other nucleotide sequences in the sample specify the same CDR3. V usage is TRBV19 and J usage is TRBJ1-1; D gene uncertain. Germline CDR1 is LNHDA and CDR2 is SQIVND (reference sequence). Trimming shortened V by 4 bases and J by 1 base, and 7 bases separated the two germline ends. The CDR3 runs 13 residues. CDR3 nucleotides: TGTGCCAGTAGTAAACTACCGAACACTGAAGCTTTCTTT. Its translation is CASSKLPNTEAFF. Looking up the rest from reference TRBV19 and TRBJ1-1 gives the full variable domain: DGGITQSPKYLFRKEGQNVTLSCEQNLNHDAMYWYRQDPGQGLRLIYYSQIVNDFQKGDIAEGYSVSREKKESFPLTVTSAQKNPTAFYLCASSKLPNTEAFFGQGTRLTVV.

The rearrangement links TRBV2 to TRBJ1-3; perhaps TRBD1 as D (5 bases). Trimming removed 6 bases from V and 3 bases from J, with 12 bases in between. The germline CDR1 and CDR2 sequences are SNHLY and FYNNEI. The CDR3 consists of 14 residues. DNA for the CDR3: TGTGCCAGCAGAAAGGTGGGGGGTGGAAACACCATATATTTT. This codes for CASRKVGGGNTIYF. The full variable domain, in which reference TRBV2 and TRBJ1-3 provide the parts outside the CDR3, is EPEVTQTPSHQVTQMGQEVILRCVPISNHLYFYWYRQILGQKVEFLVSFYNNEISEKSEIFDDQFSVERPDGSNFTLKIRSTKLEDSAMYFCASRKVGGGNTIYFGEGSWLTVV.

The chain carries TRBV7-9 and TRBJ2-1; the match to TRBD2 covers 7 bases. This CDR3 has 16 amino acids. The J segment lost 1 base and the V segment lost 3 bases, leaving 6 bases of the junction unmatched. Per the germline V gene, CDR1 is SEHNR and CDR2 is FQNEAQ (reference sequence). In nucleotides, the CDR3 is TGTGCCAGCAGCTTGGGGGGGGGAGGGTCCTACAATGAGCAGTTCTTC. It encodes CASSLGGGGSYNEQFF.

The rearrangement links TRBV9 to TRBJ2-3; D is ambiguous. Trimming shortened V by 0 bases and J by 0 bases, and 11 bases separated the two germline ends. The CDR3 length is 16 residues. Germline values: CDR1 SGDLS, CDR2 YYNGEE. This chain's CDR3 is CASSVGVQSSTDTQYF. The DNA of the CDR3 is TGTGCCAGCAGCGTAGGTGTACAGTCGAGCACAGATACGCAGTATTTT.

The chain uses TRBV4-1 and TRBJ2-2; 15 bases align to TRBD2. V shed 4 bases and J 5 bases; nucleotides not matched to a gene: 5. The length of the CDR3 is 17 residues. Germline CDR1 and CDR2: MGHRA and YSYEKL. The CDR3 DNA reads TGCGCCAGCAGCCGGACTAGCGGGGGGGCTGGTACCGGGGAGCTGTTTTTT. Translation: CASSRTSGGAGTGELFF.

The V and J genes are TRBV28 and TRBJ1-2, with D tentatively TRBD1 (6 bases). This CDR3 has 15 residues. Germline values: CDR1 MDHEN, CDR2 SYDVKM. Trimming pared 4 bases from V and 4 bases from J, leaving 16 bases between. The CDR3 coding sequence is TGTGCCAGCAGTTCCTCAGGGGAGTGGGCCTATGGCTACACCTTC. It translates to CASSSSGEWAYGYTF.

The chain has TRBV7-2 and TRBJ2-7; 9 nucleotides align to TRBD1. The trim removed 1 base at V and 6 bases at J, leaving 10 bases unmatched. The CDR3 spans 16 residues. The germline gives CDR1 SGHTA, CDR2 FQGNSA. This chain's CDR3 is CASSLGGTGRVGEQYF. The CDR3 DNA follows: TGTGCCAGCAGCTTAGGGGGGACAGGGAGAGTGGGCGAGCAGTACTTC.

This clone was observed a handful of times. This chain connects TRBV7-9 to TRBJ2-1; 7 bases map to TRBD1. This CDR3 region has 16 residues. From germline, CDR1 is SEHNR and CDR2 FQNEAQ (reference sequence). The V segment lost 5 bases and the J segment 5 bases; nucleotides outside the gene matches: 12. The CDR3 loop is CASSPADRESHNEQFF. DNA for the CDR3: TGTGCCAGCAGCCCCGCAGACAGGGAATCCCACAATGAGCAGTTCTTC. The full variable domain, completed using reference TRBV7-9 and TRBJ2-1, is DTGVSQNPRHKITKRGQNVTFRCDPISEHNRLYWYRQTLGQGPEFLTYFQNEAQLEKSRLLSDRFSAERPKGSFSTLEIQRTEQGDSAMYLCASSPADRESHNEQFFGPGTRLTVL.

The CDR3 bases are TGTGCCAGCAGCGAAGCGGACAGGGCTGGCGAGCAGTACTTC. Residues: CASSEADRAGEQYF. The chain has TRBV11-2 and TRBJ2-7, with 8 bases identical to TRBD1. The germline V gene encodes CDR1 SGHAT and CDR2 FQNNGV. J lost 6 bases, V lost 5 bases, and 9 bases had no gene match. This CDR3 region has 14 residues.

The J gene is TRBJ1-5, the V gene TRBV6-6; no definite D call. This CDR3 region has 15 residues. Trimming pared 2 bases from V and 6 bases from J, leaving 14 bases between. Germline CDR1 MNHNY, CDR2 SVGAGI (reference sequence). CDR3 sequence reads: CASSYNRPGSQPQHF. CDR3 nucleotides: TGTGCCAGCAGTTACAACCGCCCGGGTAGTCAGCCCCAGCATTTT.

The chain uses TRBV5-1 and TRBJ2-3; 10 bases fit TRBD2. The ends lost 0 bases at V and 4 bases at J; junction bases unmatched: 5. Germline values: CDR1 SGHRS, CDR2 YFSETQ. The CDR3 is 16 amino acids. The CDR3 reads CASSLDIAGGADTQYF. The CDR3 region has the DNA TGCGCCAGCAGCTTGGATATAGCGGGGGGCGCAGATACGCAGTATTTT.

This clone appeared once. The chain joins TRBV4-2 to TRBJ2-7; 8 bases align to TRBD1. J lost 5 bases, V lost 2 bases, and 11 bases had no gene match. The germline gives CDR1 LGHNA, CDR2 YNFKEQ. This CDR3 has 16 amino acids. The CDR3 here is CASSQSQGVPGNEQYF. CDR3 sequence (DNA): TGTGCCAGCAGCCAATCACAGGGGGTGCCGGGGAACGAGCAGTACTTC.

This chain's CDR3 is CASSQGTVSGNTIYF. The CDR3 DNA reads as TGCGCCAGCAGCCAGGGGACAGTCTCTGGAAACACCATATATTTT. The genes are TRBV5-1 and TRBJ1-3; 7 bases are shared with TRBD1. Germline CDR1 and CDR2: SGHRS and YFSETQ. CDR3 size: 15 residues. The V and J ends lost 4 bases and 0 bases, in that order; junction bases with no gene match: 4.

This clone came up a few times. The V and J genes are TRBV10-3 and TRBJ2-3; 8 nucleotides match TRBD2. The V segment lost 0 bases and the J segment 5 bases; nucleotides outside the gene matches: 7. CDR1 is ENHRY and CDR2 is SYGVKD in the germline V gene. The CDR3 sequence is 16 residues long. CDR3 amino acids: CAISESSSGVVDTQYF. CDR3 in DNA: TGTGCCATCAGTGAGTCGAGTAGCGGGGTGGTAGATACGCAGTATTTT.

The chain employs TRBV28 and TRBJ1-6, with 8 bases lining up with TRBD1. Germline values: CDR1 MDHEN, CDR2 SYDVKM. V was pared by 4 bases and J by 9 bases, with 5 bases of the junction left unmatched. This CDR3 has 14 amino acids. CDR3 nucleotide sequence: TGTGCCAGCAGTTCCGGACAGGGTGGTTCACCCCTCCACTTT. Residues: CASSSGQGGSPLHF. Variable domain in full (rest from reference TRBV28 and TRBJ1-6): DVKVTQSSRYLVKRTGEKVFLECVQDMDHENMFWYRQDPGLGLRLIYFSYDVKMKEKGDIPEGYSVSREKKERFSLILESASTNQTSMYLCASSSGQGGSPLHFGNGTRLTVT.

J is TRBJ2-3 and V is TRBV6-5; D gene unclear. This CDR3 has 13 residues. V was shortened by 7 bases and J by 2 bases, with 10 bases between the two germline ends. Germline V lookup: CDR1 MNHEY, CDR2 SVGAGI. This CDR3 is CASMARYTDTQYF. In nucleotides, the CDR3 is TGTGCCAGCATGGCCAGATACACAGATACGCAGTATTTT.

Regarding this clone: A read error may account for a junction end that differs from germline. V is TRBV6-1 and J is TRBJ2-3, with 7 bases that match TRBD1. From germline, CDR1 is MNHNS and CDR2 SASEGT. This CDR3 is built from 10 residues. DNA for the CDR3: TGTGCCAGCAGTGTGGGACAGCCCCTTTTT. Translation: CASSVGQPLF.

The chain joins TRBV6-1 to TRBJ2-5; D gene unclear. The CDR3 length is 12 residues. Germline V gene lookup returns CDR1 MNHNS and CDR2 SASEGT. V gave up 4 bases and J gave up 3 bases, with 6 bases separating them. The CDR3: CASSAQEETQYF. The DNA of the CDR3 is TGTGCCAGCAGTGCACAAGAAGAGACCCAGTACTTC.

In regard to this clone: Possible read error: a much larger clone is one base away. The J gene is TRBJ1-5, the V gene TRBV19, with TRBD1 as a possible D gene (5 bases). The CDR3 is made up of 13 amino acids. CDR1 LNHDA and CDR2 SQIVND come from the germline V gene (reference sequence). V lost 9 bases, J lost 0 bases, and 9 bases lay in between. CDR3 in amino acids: CASRQYSNQPQHF. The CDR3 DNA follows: TGTGCCAGCAGACAGTATAGCAATCAGCCCCAGCATTTT.

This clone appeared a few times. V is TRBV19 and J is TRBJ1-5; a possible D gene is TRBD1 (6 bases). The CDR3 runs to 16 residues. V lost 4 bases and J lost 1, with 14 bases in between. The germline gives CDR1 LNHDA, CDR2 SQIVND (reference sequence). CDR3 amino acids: CASSRGIGQSNQPQHF. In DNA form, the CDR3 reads TGTGCCAGTAGTAGGGGGATTGGACAGAGCAATCAGCCCCAGCATTTT. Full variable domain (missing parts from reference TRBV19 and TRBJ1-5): DGGITQSPKYLFRKEGQNVTLSCEQNLNHDAMYWYRQDPGQGLRLIYYSQIVNDFQKGDIAEGYSVSREKKESFPLTVTSAQKNPTAFYLCASSRGIGQSNQPQHFGDGTRLSIL.

The CDR3 nucleotides read TGTGCCAGCAGCCGGACAGGGGGCGAGCAGTACGTC. This codes for CASSRTGGEQYV. This chain links TRBV6-5 with TRBJ2-7; 10 nucleotides line up with TRBD1. Germline lookup yields CDR1 MNHEY and CDR2 SVGAGI. V gave up 6 bases and J gave up 6 bases; unmatched junction bases: 2. The CDR3 length is 12 residues.

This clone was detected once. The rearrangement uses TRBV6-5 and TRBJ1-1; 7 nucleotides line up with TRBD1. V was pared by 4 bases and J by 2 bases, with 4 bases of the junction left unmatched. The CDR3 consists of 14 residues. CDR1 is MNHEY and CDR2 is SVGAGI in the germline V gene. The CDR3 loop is CASSSGTANTEAFF. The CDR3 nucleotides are TGTGCCAGCAGTTCTGGGACAGCAAACACTGAAGCTTTCTTT.